This T cell receptor beta chain was sequenced in a study of regulatory T cells in long-lasting Graves disease (dated by TCRdb to about 2021). Regarding the research as a whole: Persistent Graves' disease was defined as persistently positive TSH receptor autoantibodies together with antithyroid drug treatment for over 5 years. This study used TCR sequencing and RNA sequencing of peripheral blood to compare persistent Graves' disease patients against newly diagnosed Graves' disease patients. The study was conducted in China and was registered as a clinical trial. A total of roughly 33 samples were covered by TCR sequencing, comprising approximately 13 persistent and some 20 newly diagnosed Graves' disease patients. In the clinical cohort, patients with persistent Graves' disease had used antithyroid drugs for an average of about 9.3 years.

The time point label of this sample denotes: persistent/refractory GD, antithyroid drugs over 5 years with positive TRAb. For both TCR sequencing and RNA sequencing, RNA was extracted from PBMCs in TRIzol. The diagnosis of Graves' disease was made according to American Thyroid Association guidelines. Recruitment of patients was carried out at an endocrinology department in Xi'an, China. Each patient gave approximately 9.7 milliliters of peripheral blood, collected in an EDTA anticoagulant tube. Ficoll Paque Plus density gradient separation was used to isolate PBMCs, and no further T cell sorting was done. An Agilent 2100 Bioanalyzer and agarose gel were used to check RNA quality, while a NanoDrop 2000 measured RNA concentration. Library generation was performed with multiplex PCR. Sequenced on an Illumina HiSeq 4000. CDR3 regions were amplified by Arm-PCR with iRepertoire HTBI primers to construct TCR beta libraries. PCR products were gel purified before sequencing. For the original study's pipeline: Gene usage analysis of CDR3 amino acid clonotypes relied on the 60 or so TRBV and around 13 TRBJ segments identified across samples. Filtered high-quality paired reads were merged into contigs using COPE and FqMerger. Contigs were aligned with BLAST to IMGT TRBV, TRBD and TRBJ reference genes, and CDR3 was defined per IMGT. Highly expanded clones were defined as clonotypes with a frequency above 0.1%. Repertoire diversity was measured by Shannon entropy, and V-J evenness by the Gini coefficient. A clonotype was considered public if more than one individual shared it. TCRdb's own reprocessing of the public reads used fastp at Q25 and MiXCR and kept productive beta chains. Duplicate CDR3 protein sequences are folded into a single record with the most common DNA and genes. These V and J calls are TCRdb output, not the study's own analysis. The sample contains over 650,000 distinct CDR3 sequences, around 32% of them found a single time. The ten biggest clones cover under 55% of the sample.

Of note for this clonotype: Its cognate antigen has yet to be identified. No base qualities exist here, and no much larger clone lies one base off it.

Reading from cysteine to phenylalanine, the CDR3 counts 15 amino acids. Just CDR3 DNA is preserved here, 45 bases in frame from base 1. From the germline V gene (reference sequence), CDR1 is SEHNR and CDR2 is FQNEAQ. The junction shows trimming of 2 bases on V and 4 bases on J, plus 14 bases between the germline ends. General study outcomes and caveats: The authors acknowledged the small sample size as a limitation that may reduce accuracy. Persistent patients shared more public clonotypes among themselves (over 2,500) than newly diagnosed patients did (approximately 900). Because the primary lesion, thyroid tissue, could not be accessed, the study looked at peripheral blood alone. TRBV28, TRBJ1-2 and TRBJ2-5 were preferentially used in persistent disease, while TRBV20-1 and TRBJ2-1 were favored in newly diagnosed disease. Sequencing and analysis were limited to the TCR beta chain. Persistent Graves' disease patients showed lower TCR Shannon entropy and fewer highly expanded clones than newly diagnosed patients, suggesting clonal expansion.

Specimen: peripheral blood mononuclear cells (PBMCs), collected when the disease was refractory, from a patient treated with antithyroid drugs. The chain joins TRBV7-9 to TRBJ2-5, with a tentative D gene TRBD1 over 7 matching bases. The source is a female donor with Graves disease. The DNA sequence follows: TGTGCCAGCAGCTTATGGGGGACAGCGGGAGAGACCCAGTACTTC. It encodes CASSLWGTAGETQYF.